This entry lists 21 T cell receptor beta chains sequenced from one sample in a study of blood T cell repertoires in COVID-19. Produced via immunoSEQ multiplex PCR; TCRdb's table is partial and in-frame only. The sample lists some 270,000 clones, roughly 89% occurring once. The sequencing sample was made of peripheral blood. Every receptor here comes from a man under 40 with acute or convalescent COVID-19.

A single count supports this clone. In DNA form, the CDR3 reads TGTGCCAGCAGTGAGCCGGGGGTACGGGAGACCCAGTACTTC. It is translated as CASSEPGVRETQYF. The chain is built from TRBV25-1 and TRBJ2-5, with a possible D match to TRBD2 (6 bases). This CDR3 region has 14 residues. CDR1 MGHDK and CDR2 SYGVNS come from the germline V gene. Trimming took 3 bases from V and 5 from J, leaving 13 bases between them.

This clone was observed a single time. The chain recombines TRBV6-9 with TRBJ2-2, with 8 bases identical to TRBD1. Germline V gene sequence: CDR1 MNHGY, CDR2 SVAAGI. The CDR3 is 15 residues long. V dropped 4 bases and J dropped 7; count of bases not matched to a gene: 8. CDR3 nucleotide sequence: TGTGCCAGCAGTTCGCGGACAGGGAGGATCGGGGAGCTGTTTTTT. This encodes CASSSRTGRIGELFF.

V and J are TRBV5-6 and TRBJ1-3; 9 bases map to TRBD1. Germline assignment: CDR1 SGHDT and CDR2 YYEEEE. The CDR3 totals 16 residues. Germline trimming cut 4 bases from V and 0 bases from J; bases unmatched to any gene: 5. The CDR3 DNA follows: TGTGCCAGCAGCGTGGACAGGGGCCACTCTGGAAACACCATATATTTT. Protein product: CASSVDRGHSGNTIYF.

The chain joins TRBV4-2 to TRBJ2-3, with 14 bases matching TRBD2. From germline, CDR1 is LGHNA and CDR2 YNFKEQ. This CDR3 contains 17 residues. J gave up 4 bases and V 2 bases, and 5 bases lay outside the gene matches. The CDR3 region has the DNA TGTGCCAGCAGCCAACGGATGACTAGCGGGGGGGCAGATACGCAGTATTTT. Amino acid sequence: CASSQRMTSGGADTQYF.

CDR3 loop: CASSLEGARSDEQYF. The CDR3 DNA follows: TGTGCCAGCAGCCTGGAGGGGGCGCGATCTGACGAGCAGTACTTC. The chain is built from TRBV9 and TRBJ2-7; maybe TRBD1 (7 bases). CDR3 length: 15 residues. Germline V gives CDR1 SGDLS, CDR2 YYNGEE. V lost 4 bases and J 5 bases, leaving 19 bases between the germline ends.

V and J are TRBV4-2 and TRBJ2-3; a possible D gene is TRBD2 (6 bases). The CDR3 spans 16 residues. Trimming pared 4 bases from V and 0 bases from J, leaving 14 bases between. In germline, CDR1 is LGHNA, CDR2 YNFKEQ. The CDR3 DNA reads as TGTGCCAGCAGCCTAGGAGGGACCATGAGCACAGATACGCAGTATTTT. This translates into CASSLGGTMSTDTQYF.

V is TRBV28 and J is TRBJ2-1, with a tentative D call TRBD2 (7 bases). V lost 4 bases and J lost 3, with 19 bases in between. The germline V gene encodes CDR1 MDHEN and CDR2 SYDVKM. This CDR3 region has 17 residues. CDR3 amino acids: CASSSLGAGVVYNEQFF. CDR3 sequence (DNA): TGTGCCAGCAGTTCCCTGGGGGCGGGGGTTGTCTACAATGAGCAGTTCTTC.

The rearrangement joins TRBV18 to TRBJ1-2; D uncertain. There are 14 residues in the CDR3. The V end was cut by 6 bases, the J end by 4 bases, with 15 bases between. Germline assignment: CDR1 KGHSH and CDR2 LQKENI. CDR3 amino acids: CASSEGLEPYGYTF. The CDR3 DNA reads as TGTGCCAGCTCCGAAGGACTGGAACCCTATGGCTACACCTTC.

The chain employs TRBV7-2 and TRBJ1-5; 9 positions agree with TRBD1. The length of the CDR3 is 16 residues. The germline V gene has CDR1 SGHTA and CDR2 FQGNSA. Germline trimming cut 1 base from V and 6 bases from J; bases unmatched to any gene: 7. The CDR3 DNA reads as TGTGCCAGCAGCTTAGTGACAGGGGGAATCCCTCAGCCCCAGCATTTT. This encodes CASSLVTGGIPQPQHF.

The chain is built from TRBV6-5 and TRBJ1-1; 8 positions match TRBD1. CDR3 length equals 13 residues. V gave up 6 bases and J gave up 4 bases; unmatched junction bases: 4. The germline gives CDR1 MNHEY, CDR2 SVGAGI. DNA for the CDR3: TGTGCCAGCAGCCGGACAGGGACCACTGAAGCTTTCTTT. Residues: CASSRTGTTEAFF.

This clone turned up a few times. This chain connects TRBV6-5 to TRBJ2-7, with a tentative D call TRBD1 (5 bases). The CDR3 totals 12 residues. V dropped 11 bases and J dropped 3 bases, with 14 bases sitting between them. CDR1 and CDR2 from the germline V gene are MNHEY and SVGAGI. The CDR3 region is CASTDGHYEQYF. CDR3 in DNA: TGTGCCTCGACAGACGGGCACTACGAGCAGTACTTC.

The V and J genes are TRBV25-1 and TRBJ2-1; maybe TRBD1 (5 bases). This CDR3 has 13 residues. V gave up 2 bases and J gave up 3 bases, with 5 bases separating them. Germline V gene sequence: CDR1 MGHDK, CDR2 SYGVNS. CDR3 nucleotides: TGTGCCAGCAGTGAACAGGGCTACAATGAGCAGTTCTTC. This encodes CASSEQGYNEQFF.

The CDR3 DNA reads TGTGCCATCAGTGAATTTGTGAACAGGAACTACGAGCAGTACTTC. This encodes CAISEFVNRNYEQYF. This chain joins TRBV10-3 and TRBJ2-7; weak D call: TRBD1 (5 bases). This CDR3 is built from 15 residues. Trimming removed 3 bases from V and 3 bases from J, with 15 bases in between. Germline assignment: CDR1 ENHRY and CDR2 SYGVKD.

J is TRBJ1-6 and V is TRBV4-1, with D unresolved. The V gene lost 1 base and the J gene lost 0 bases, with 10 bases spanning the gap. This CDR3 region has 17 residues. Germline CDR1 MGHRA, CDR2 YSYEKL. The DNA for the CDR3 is TGCGCCAGCAGCCAAGGAGGAGGCAGCTCCTATAATTCACCCCTCCACTTT. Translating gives CASSQGGGSSYNSPLHF.

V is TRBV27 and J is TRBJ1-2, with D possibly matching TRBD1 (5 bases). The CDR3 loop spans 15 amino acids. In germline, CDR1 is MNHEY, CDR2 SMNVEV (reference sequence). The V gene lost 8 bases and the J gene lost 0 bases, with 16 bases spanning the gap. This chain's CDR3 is CASQKVSGPNYGYTF. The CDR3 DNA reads TGTGCCAGCCAAAAGGTCTCAGGGCCTAACTATGGCTACACCTTC.

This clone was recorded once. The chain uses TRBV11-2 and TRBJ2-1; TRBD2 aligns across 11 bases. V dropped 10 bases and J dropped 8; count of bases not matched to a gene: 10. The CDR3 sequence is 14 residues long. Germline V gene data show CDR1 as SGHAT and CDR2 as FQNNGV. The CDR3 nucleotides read TGTGCCACAAGAACTAGCGGGAGAGGGGATGAGCAGTTCTTC. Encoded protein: CATRTSGRGDEQFF.

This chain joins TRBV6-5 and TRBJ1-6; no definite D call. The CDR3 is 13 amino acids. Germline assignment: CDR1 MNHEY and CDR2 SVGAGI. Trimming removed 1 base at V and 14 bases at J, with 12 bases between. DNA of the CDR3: TGTGCCAGCAGTTACTTTAACGCCGGGGCCCTCCACTTT. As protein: CASSYFNAGALHF.

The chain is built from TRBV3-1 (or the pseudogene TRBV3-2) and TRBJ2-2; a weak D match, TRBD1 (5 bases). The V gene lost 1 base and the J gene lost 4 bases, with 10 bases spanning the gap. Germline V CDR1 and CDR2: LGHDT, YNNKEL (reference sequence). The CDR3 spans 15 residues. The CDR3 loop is CASSQVSGITGELFF. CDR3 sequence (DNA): TGTGCCAGCAGCCAAGTTTCAGGGATCACCGGGGAGCTGTTTTTT.

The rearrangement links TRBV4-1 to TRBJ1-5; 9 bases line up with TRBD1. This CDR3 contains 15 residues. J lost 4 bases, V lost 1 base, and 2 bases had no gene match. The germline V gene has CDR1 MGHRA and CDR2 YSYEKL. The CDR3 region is CASSQVTGGNQPQHF. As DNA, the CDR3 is TGCGCCAGCAGCCAAGTGACAGGGGGTAATCAGCCCCAGCATTTT.

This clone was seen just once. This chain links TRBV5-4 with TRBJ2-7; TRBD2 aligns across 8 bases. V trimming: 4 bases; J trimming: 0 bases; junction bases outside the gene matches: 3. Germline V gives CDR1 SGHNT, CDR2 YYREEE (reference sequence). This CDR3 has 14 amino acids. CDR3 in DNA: TGTGCCAGCAGCCCGCGGGGGGACTCCTACGAGCAGTACTTC. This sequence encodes CASSPRGDSYEQYF. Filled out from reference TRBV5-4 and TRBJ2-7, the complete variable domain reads ETGVTQSPTHLIKTRGQQVTLRCSSQSGHNTVSWYQQALGQGPQFIFQYYREEENGRGNFPPRFSGLQFPNYSSELNVNALELDDSALYLCASSPRGDSYEQYFGPGTRLTVT.

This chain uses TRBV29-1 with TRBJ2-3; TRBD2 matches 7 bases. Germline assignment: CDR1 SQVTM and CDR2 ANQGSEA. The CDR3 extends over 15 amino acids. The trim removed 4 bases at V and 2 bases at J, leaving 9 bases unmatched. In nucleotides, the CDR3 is TGCAGCGTTGGGTTTAACCTAGCGGCCACAGATACGCAGTATTTT. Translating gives CSVGFNLAATDTQYF.